The present entry profiles one T cell receptor beta chain with its context. The data stem from a study of blood T cell repertoires in COVID-19. The method was immunoSEQ multiplex PCR; TCRdb's version includes in-frame clones alone and lacks a portion of them. The sample carries about 180,000 clones, around 77% recorded once. The CDR3 runs 16 residues. Trimming removed 0 bases at V and 6 bases at J, with 19 bases between. Per the germline V gene, CDR1 is SGHRS and CDR2 is YFSETQ. The gene calls are TRBV5-1 and TRBJ2-7, with D perhaps TRBD1 (7 bases). Material: peripheral blood. This receptor was obtained from a man between 70 and 80 years old with active or convalescent COVID-19. CDR3 nucleotides: TGCGCCAGCAGCTTGGGGCCAGGGGGGACTCGGCTCGAGCAGTACTTC. Protein: CASSLGPGGTRLEQYF.